This TCR beta chain was retrieved from a study of cytomegalovirus exposure and HLA in healthy donors. Whole-study context: Later analysis reported that the approximately 120 validation repertoires shared the platform of the roughly 700 first-cohort repertoires.

Study-level findings and limits: For cytomegalovirus status, the classifier reportedly gave diagnoses with high specificity and sensitivity.

About this clone itself: Its target is not known.

Germline CDR1 and CDR2: LNHDA and SQIVND (reference sequence). V gave up 0 bases and J gave up 6 bases, with 9 bases separating them. The CDR3 consists of 14 residues. This table comes from immunoSEQ multiplex PCR, and its TCRdb copy is limited to in-frame clones, with some not included. The table records around 71,000 clones, approximately 94% of them present only once. The chain employs TRBV19 and TRBJ1-5; D is perhaps TRBD1 (5 bases). This receptor was identified in a man aged 18 to 29 in good health and CMV-seropositive. Material: PBMCs. The CDR3 DNA follows: TGTGCCAGTAGTATAGACACAGGATTTCAGCCCCAGCATTTT. It specifies CASSIDTGFQPQHF.